This T cell receptor beta chain was recovered during a study of identical twins. Study results and limitations: Within cord blood, abundant beta clonotypes carried fewer insertions, but memory repertoires showed no such trend.

All donors were healthy Caucasians. Worth noting for this clonotype: Its antigen is unknown. Just one base apart from a much larger clone, this may be a read error.

Per the germline V gene, CDR1 is MNHEY and CDR2 is SVGAGI. The trim removed 5 bases at V and 4 bases at J, leaving 7 bases unmatched. The CDR3 extends over 15 amino acids. It was template switching that added a universal primer site, and there were unique molecular identifiers on the cDNA. MiXCR was run by TCRdb on the 5' RACE reads, yielding one entry per CDR3 protein. The data contain 1.5 million to 2 million distinct CDR3 sequences, roughly a third of them seen just once; the ten biggest clones take up roughly 0.3%. The chain recombines TRBV6-5 with TRBJ2-7; TRBD2 aligns across 11 bases. This TCR derives from a newborn girl in good health. Material for sequencing was cord blood. The DNA for the CDR3 is TGTGCCAGCAGTCCCCCGACTAGCGGGAAATACGAGCAGTACTTC. As protein: CASSPPTSGKYEQYF.